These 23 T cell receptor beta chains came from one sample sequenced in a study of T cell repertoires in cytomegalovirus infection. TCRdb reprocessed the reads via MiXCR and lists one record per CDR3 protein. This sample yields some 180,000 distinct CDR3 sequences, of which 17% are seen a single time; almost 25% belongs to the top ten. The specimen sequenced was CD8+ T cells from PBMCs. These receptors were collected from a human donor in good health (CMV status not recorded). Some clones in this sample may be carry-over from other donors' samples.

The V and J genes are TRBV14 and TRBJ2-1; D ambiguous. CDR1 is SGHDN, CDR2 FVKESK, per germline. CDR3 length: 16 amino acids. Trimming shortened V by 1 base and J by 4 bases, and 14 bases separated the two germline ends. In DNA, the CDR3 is TGTGCCAGCAGCCAAGTCGCTACATCGTTGTACAATGAGCAGTTCTTC. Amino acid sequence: CASSQVATSLYNEQFF.

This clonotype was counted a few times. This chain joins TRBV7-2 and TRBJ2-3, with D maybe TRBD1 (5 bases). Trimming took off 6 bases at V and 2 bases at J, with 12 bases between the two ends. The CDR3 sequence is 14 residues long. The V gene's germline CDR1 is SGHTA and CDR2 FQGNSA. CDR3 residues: CASRPQGSTDTQYF. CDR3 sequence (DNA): TGTGCCAGCAGACCTCAGGGTTCCACAGATACGCAGTATTTT.

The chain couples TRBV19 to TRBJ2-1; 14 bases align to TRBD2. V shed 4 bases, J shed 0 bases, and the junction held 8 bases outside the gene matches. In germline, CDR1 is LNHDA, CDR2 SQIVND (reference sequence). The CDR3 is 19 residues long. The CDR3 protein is CASSSPGTSGGISYNEQFF. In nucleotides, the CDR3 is TGTGCCAGTAGTAGCCCGGGGACTAGCGGGGGAATCTCCTACAATGAGCAGTTCTTC.

The CDR3, as DNA: TGTGCCAGCAGCTTGGGGGGAGGGAGCGCTGAAGCTTTCTTT. This translates into CASSLGGGSAEAFF. The rearrangement links TRBV5-6 to TRBJ1-1; D remains unclear. The CDR3 length is 14 residues. V lost 0 bases to trimming and J lost 6 bases, with 12 bases between them. Germline V gene sequence: CDR1 SGHDT, CDR2 YYEEEE.

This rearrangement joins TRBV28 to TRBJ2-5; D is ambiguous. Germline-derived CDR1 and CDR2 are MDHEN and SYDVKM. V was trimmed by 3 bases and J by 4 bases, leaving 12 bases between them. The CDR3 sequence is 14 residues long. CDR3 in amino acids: CASSLVEEAETQYF. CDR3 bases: TGTGCCAGCAGTTTGGTCGAAGAAGCAGAGACCCAGTACTTC. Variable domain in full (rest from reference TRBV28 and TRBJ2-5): DVKVTQSSRYLVKRTGEKVFLECVQDMDHENMFWYRQDPGLGLRLIYFSYDVKMKEKGDIPEGYSVSREKKERFSLILESASTNQTSMYLCASSLVEEAETQYFGPGTRLLVL.

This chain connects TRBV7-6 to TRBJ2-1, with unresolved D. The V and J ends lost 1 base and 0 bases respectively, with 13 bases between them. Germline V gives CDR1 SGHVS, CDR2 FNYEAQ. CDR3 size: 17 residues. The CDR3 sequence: CASSLGTSPVSYNEQFF. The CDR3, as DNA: TGTGCCAGCAGCTTAGGGACGTCTCCAGTCTCCTACAATGAGCAGTTCTTC.

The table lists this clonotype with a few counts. The CDR3 here is CASSPTSVTYNEQFF. CDR3 in DNA: TGTGCCAGCAGCCCCACTAGCGTAACCTACAATGAGCAGTTCTTC. The chain links TRBV6-6 to TRBJ2-1; 7 positions agree with TRBD2. The trim removed 6 bases at V and 2 bases at J, leaving 7 bases unmatched. CDR1 is MNHNY and CDR2 is SVGAGI in the germline V gene (reference sequence). The CDR3 runs 15 residues.

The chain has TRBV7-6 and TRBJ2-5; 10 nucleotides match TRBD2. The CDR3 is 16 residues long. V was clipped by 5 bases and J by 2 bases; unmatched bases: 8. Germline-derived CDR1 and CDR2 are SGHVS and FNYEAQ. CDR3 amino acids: CASSLLSGGLQETQYF. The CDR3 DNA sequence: TGTGCCAGCAGCCTACTTAGCGGGGGGTTGCAAGAGACCCAGTACTTC.

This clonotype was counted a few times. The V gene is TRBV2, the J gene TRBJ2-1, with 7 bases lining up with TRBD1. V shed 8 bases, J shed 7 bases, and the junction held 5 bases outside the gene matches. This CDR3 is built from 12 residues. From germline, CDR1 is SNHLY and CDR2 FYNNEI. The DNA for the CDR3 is TGTGCCAGCCCCCGGGACAGAAATGAGCAGTTCTTC. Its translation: CASPRDRNEQFF.

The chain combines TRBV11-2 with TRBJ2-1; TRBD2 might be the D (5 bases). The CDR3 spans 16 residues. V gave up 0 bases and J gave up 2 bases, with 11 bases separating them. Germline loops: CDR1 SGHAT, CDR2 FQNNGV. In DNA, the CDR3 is TGTGCCAGCAGCTTAGAGGAGGACCCAACCTACAATGAGCAGTTCTTC. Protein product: CASSLEEDPTYNEQFF.

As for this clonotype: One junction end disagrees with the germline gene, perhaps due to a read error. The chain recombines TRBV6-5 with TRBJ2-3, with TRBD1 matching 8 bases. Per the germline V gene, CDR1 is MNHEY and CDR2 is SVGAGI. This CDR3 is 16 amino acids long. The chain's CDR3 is CARSYSRQGLTDTQYF. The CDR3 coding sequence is TGTGCCCGCAGTTACTCCCGACAGGGGTTGACAGATACGCAGTATTTT.

DNA for the CDR3: TGCAGCGTTGAAGAAGAGGGGGACAGTCTTGAGACCCAGTACTTC. It codes for CSVEEEGDSLETQYF. The chain is built from TRBV29-1 and TRBJ2-5, with 7 nucleotides matching TRBD1. The germline V gene encodes CDR1 SQVTM and CDR2 ANQGSEA. The trim removed 0 bases at V and 5 bases at J, leaving 9 bases unmatched. CDR3 size: 15 residues.

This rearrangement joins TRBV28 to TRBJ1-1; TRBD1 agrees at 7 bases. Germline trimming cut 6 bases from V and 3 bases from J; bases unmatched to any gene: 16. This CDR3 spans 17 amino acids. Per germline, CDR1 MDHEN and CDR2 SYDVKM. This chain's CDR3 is CASRDTDIATGHTEAFF. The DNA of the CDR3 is TGTGCCAGCAGAGATACCGACATAGCGACAGGGCACACTGAAGCTTTCTTT. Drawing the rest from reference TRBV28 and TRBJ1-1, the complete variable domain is DVKVTQSSRYLVKRTGEKVFLECVQDMDHENMFWYRQDPGLGLRLIYFSYDVKMKEKGDIPEGYSVSREKKERFSLILESASTNQTSMYLCASRDTDIATGHTEAFFGQGTRLTVV.

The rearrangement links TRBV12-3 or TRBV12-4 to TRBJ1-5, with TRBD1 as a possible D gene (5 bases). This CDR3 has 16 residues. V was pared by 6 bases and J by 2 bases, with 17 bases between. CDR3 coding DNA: TGTGCCAGCAGCCGCAGGACACACGTCGGCAATCAGCCCCAGCATTTT. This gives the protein CASSRRTHVGNQPQHF.

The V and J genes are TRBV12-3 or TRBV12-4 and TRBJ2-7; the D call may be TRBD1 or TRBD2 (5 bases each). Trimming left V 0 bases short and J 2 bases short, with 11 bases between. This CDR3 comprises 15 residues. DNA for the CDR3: TGTGCCAGCAGTTTAGCGGGTCGGGGACCCTACGAGCAGTACTTC. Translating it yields CASSLAGRGPYEQYF.

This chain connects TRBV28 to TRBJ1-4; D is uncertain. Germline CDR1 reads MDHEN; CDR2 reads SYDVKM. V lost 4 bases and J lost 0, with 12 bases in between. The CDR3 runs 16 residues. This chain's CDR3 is CASSSTLGSTNEKLFF. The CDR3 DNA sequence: TGTGCCAGCAGTTCCACCCTGGGATCAACTAATGAAAAACTGTTTTTT.

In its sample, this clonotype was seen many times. In DNA form, the CDR3 reads TGTGCCAGCAGCTCCCGAGGGCGGTACGACTATGGCTACACCTTC. Protein product: CASSSRGRYDYGYTF. The chain couples TRBV7-2 to TRBJ1-2, with D unresolved. Trimming took off 4 bases at V and 3 bases at J, with 15 bases between the two ends. Germline CDR1 SGHTA, CDR2 FQGNSA. There are 15 residues in the CDR3.

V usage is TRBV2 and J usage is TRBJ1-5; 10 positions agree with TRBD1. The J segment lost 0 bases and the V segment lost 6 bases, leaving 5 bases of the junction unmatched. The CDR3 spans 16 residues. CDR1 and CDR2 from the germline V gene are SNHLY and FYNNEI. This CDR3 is CASSRQGAGSNQPQHF. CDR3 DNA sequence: TGTGCCAGCAGCCGACAGGGGGCTGGTAGCAATCAGCCCCAGCATTTT.

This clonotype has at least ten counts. The CDR3 reads CASTLNEGNYGYTF. For the CDR3, the DNA is TGTGCCAGCACCCTCAACGAGGGGAACTATGGCTACACCTTC. The chain has TRBV7-6 and TRBJ1-2, with a tentative D call TRBD1 (5 bases). The V gene's germline CDR1 is SGHVS and CDR2 FNYEAQ. The CDR3 sequence is 14 residues long. V lost 7 bases, J lost 2 bases, and 14 bases lay in between. The whole variable domain, filled in from reference TRBV7-6 and TRBJ1-2, reads GAGVSQSPRYKVTKRGQDVALRCDPISGHVSLYWYRQALGQGPEFLTYFNYEAQQDKSGLPNDRFSAERPEGSISTLTIQRTEQRDSAMYRCASTLNEGNYGYTFGSGTRLTVV.

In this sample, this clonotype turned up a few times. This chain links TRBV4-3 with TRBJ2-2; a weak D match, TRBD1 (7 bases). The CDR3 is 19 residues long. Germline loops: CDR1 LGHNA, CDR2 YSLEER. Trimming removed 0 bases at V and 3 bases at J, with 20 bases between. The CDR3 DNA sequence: TGCGCCAGCAGCCAAGATCCTTTTTCGGAGGGGGCGGACACCGGGGAGCTGTTTTTT. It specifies CASSQDPFSEGADTGELFF.

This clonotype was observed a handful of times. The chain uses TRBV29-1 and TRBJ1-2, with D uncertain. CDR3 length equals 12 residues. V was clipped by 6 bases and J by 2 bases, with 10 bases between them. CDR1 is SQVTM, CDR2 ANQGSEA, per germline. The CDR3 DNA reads TGCAGCGTGCAAAATCGGAACTATGGCTACACCTTC. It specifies CSVQNRNYGYTF.

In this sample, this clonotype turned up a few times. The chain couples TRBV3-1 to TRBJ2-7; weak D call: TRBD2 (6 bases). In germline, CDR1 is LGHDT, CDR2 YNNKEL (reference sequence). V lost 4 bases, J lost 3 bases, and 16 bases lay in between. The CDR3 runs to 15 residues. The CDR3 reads CASSRPGRKNYEQYF. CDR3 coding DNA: TGTGCCAGCAGCCGCCCGGGGAGGAAAAACTACGAGCAGTACTTC.

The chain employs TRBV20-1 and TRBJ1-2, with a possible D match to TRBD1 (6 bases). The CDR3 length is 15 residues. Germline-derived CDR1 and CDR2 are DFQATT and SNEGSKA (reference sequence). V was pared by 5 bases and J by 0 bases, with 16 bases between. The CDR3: CSAAPSRGTNYGYTF. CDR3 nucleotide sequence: TGCAGTGCTGCCCCATCCAGGGGTACTAACTATGGCTACACCTTC.